Sequencing of this T cell receptor (beta chain) was carried out in a study of T cells in Graves' hyperthyroidism and ophthalmopathy. Across the whole study: Peripheral blood collection took place at initial diagnosis, before any treatment.

Study results and caveats: Blood also held most thyroid clonotypes expanded beyond 0.001. The model forecast ophthalmopathy, anticipating it by a median roughly 6.3 months before onset.

Note on this clonotype: Its specificity is unknown.

Cells are PBMCs isolated from more than 8.5 ml of fresh blood. RNA transcripts provided the source from which TCR beta CDR3 regions were amplified. The HTBI primer set served for first-round RT-PCR of the TCR CDR3. TCRdb reanalysed the multiplex PCR reads using MiXCR and keeps one entry per CDR3 protein. The sample consists of about 380,000 distinct CDR3 sequences, 18% of them appearing once. Trimming shortened V by 1 base and J by 6 bases, and 9 bases separated the two germline ends. Germline loops: CDR1 KGHDR, CDR2 SFDVKD. The CDR3 covers 14 residues. The sequence was obtained from a man younger than 35 with Graves' ophthalmopathy. V and J are TRBV24-1 and TRBJ2-1, with D possibly matching TRBD1 (6 bases). The material sequenced was blood. CDR3 nucleotides: TGTGCCACCAGTGATTTCCGCAGGGGCAATGAGCAGTTCTTC. Its translation is CATSDFRRGNEQFF.